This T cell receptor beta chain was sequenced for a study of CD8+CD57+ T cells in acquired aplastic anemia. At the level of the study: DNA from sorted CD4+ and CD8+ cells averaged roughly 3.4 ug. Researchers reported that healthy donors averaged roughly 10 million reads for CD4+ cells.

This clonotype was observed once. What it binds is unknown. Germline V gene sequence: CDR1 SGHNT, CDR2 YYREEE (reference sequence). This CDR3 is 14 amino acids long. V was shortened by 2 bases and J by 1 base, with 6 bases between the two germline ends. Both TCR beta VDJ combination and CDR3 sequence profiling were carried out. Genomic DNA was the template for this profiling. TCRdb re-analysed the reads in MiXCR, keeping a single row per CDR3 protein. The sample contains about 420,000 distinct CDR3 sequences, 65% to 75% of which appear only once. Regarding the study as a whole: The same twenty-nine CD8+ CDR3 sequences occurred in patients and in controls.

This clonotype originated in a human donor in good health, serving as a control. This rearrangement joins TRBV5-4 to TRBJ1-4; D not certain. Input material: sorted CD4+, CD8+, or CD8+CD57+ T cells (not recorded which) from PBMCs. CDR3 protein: CASSFDRTNEKLFF. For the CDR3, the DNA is TGTGCCAGCAGCTTCGACCGAACTAATGAAAAACTGTTTTTT.